This is a list of T cell receptor beta chains from one sample in a study of CD8 T cells in Susac syndrome. TCRdb itself ran the immunoSEQ multiplex PCR reads through MiXCR, one entry per CDR3 protein. This table has around 80,000 distinct CDR3 sequences, around 90% appearing once. The sample taken for sequencing was CD8+ T cells from PBMCs. The receptors originated from a human donor with multiple sclerosis. Both conserved end residues are trimmed from each CDR3. Each record gives: clone size, D gene, V gene, CDR3 protein. D genes are given only for firm matches. The size entry is marked missing in some rows and otherwise reads once, few, many or a size class.

clone_size: .; d_call: TRBD1; v_call: TRBV28; cdr3_aa: ASNSRGQVSYEQY
clone_size: once; d_call: TRBD2; v_call: TRBV2; cdr3_aa: ASSTSGAYNEQF
clone_size: .; d_call: TRBD1; v_call: TRBV5-4; cdr3_aa: ASGWGQSGANVLT
clone_size: .; d_call: TRBD1; v_call: TRBV5-6; cdr3_aa: ASSHLLIQGANEKLF
clone_size: .; d_call: .; v_call: TRBV4-1; cdr3_aa: ASSQDQRDTKAF
clone_size: few; d_call: .; v_call: TRBV3-1; cdr3_aa: ASSPLLGVPDNGELF
clone_size: once; d_call: .; v_call: TRBV27; cdr3_aa: ASSLSQTGRGEQF
clone_size: .; d_call: .; v_call: TRBV9; cdr3_aa: ASSVGITGELF
clone_size: .; d_call: TRBD1; v_call: TRBV6-1; cdr3_aa: ASSPGTEPREQY
clone_size: .; d_call: .; v_call: TRBV7-9; cdr3_aa: ASSLAQIYNEQF
clone_size: .; d_call: .; v_call: TRBV2; cdr3_aa: ASSDQGVDTQY
clone_size: .; d_call: .; v_call: TRBV6-6; cdr3_aa: ASTGPQETQY
clone_size: .; d_call: .; v_call: TRBV13; cdr3_aa: ASSLGANEQF
clone_size: once; d_call: .; v_call: TRBV24-1; cdr3_aa: ATSDLPKTEQF
clone_size: .; d_call: .; v_call: TRBV7-2; cdr3_aa: ASSLAGINEKLF
clone_size: .; d_call: TRBD2; v_call: TRBV3-1; cdr3_aa: ASSQDLGLAGDYEQY
clone_size: .; d_call: TRBD1; v_call: TRBV7-6; cdr3_aa: ASSLAQGTVSPLH
clone_size: .; d_call: TRBD1; v_call: TRBV5-4; cdr3_aa: ASSLSGQGADEQY
clone_size: .; d_call: .; v_call: TRBV28; cdr3_aa: ASSPFLGSSYEQY
clone_size: .; d_call: TRBD1; v_call: TRBV27; cdr3_aa: ASSLSWDRLYGYT
clone_size: few; d_call: .; v_call: TRBV11-2; cdr3_aa: ASSLGVEVFTDTQY
clone_size: .; d_call: .; v_call: TRBV9; cdr3_aa: ASSASPGWSSYNSPLH
clone_size: .; d_call: .; v_call: TRBV28; cdr3_aa: ASSPTLQGDTQY
clone_size: .; d_call: .; v_call: TRBV7-6; cdr3_aa: ASSPGWGDTEAF
clone_size: .; d_call: .; v_call: TRBV9; cdr3_aa: ASSVDLGQPEEQF
clone_size: .; d_call: TRBD2; v_call: TRBV7-2; cdr3_aa: ASSLVAGVTDTQY
clone_size: .; d_call: TRBD1; v_call: TRBV6-5; cdr3_aa: ASSRQGYNEQF
clone_size: .; d_call: TRBD2; v_call: TRBV4-1; cdr3_aa: ASSQGRGDEQY
clone_size: once; d_call: .; v_call: TRBV4-3; cdr3_aa: ASSQDRRGPGELF
clone_size: .; d_call: .; v_call: TRBV6-1; cdr3_aa: ASSAPDTQY
clone_size: once; d_call: .; v_call: TRBV13; cdr3_aa: ASSFSGNTEAF
clone_size: .; d_call: TRBD1; v_call: TRBV7-9; cdr3_aa: ASSFDRVLSTDTQY
clone_size: .; d_call: .; v_call: TRBV21-1; cdr3_aa: ASSKARASGGVSYNEQF
clone_size: .; d_call: .; v_call: TRBV7-9; cdr3_aa: ASSLPSSYEQY
clone_size: .; d_call: .; v_call: TRBV11-2; cdr3_aa: ASSPWGDRRVELSGYT
clone_size: .; d_call: TRBD1; v_call: TRBV13; cdr3_aa: AHRGARTEAF
clone_size: few; d_call: TRBD1; v_call: TRBV24-1; cdr3_aa: ATSDRPGQGECYEQY
clone_size: once; d_call: .; v_call: TRBV7-9; cdr3_aa: ASSPGGSYGYT
clone_size: .; d_call: .; v_call: TRBV3-1; cdr3_aa: ASSLKLPQETQY
clone_size: .; d_call: .; v_call: TRBV19; cdr3_aa: ASSIGVSGEDEQF
clone_size: .; d_call: TRBD1; v_call: TRBV25-1; cdr3_aa: ASSDEDRAGTDTQY
clone_size: .; d_call: .; v_call: TRBV12-3/TRBV12-4; cdr3_aa: ASSLNWGGPYGNQPQH
clone_size: .; d_call: .; v_call: TRBV2; cdr3_aa: ASSEWGTMNTEAF
clone_size: .; d_call: .; v_call: TRBV20-1; cdr3_aa: SAERGPGNQPQH
clone_size: few; d_call: .; v_call: TRBV19; cdr3_aa: ASSLGAGELF
clone_size: .; d_call: .; v_call: TRBV9; cdr3_aa: ASSVGWGERTNTEAF
clone_size: .; d_call: TRBD2; v_call: TRBV4-3; cdr3_aa: ASSQDPGTSKSTGELF
clone_size: .; d_call: TRBD2; v_call: TRBV20-1; cdr3_aa: SALTSEGSYNEQF